This TCR beta chain is from a study of regulatory T cells in long-lasting Graves disease. The time point was: newly diagnosed GD, antithyroid drugs for less than 3 months. Extracted PBMC RNA gave rise to the TCR library. Through Arm-PCR of CDR3 regions and iRepertoire HTBI primers, TCR beta libraries were built. TCRdb reanalysed the multiplex PCR reads using MiXCR and keeps one entry per CDR3 protein. The sample contains fewer than 550,000 distinct CDR3 sequences, over 15% of which appear only once. CDR3 length equals 14 residues. V lost 5 bases and J lost 4, with 13 bases in between. The V gene's germline CDR1 is SGHTA and CDR2 FQGNSA. The sample holds many counts of this clonotype. The same specimen was also included in a second study, on T cells in Graves' hyperthyroidism and ophthalmopathy.

The sequence came from a woman aged 18-29 years with Graves disease. This chain joins TRBV7-2 and TRBJ2-3; D is possibly TRBD1 (6 bases). This sample comprised peripheral blood mononuclear cells (PBMCs), obtained at new diagnosis, from a patient treated with antithyroid drugs. The DNA for the CDR3 is TGTGCCAGCAGCGTACAGGGATCGGCAGATACGCAGTATTTT. Residues: CASSVQGSADTQYF.